This passage covers 5 T cell receptor beta chains from one sample sequenced in a study of blood T cell repertoires in COVID-19. Sequenced by immunoSEQ multiplex PCR; TCRdb stores in-frame clones only, minus some. This sample has fewer than 200,000 clones, with over 80% found just once. The source material was PBMCs or T cells enriched from blood (not recorded which). The source of these receptors is a woman aged 50 to 60 who had recovered from COVID-19.

The chain recombines TRBV7-2 with TRBJ2-1; TRBD2 matches at 12 bases. The junction had 2 bases not matched to a gene; V was cut back by 5 bases and J by 0 bases. CDR3 length: 16 residues. Germline assignment: CDR1 SGHTA and CDR2 FQGNSA. DNA for the CDR3: TGTGCCAGCAGCCTGGGACTAGCGGGCTCCTACAATGAGCAGTTCTTC. This encodes CASSLGLAGSYNEQFF.

The rearrangement links TRBV28 to TRBJ1-1; possibly TRBD1 for D (6 bases). The germline V gene has CDR1 MDHEN and CDR2 SYDVKM. The CDR3 runs 14 residues. V lost 3 bases and J lost 3, with 11 bases in between. The chain's CDR3 is CASSFPRGYTEAFF. The CDR3 DNA reads as TGTGCCAGCAGTTTTCCCAGGGGATACACTGAAGCTTTCTTT.

This clone occurred once. The V and J genes are TRBV30 and TRBJ2-2, with D tentatively TRBD2 (5 bases). Trimming shortened V by 2 bases and J by 5 bases, and 12 bases separated the two germline ends. Per germline, CDR1 GTSNPN and CDR2 SVGIG (reference sequence). This CDR3 contains 14 residues. The chain's CDR3 is CAWSTRDRTGELFF. As DNA, the CDR3 is TGTGCCTGGAGTACTAGGGATCGGACCGGGGAGCTGTTTTTT.

The chain employs TRBV7-8 and TRBJ1-5, with D uncertain. Germline-derived CDR1 and CDR2 are SGHVS and FQNEAQ. V dropped 5 bases and J dropped 5 bases, with 16 bases sitting between them. The CDR3 is 15 amino acids. DNA of the CDR3: TGTGCCAGCAGCCCCCGGGCTGTGGAGGATCAGCCCCAGCATTTT. This translates into CASSPRAVEDQPQHF. The variable domain in full, with the rest retrieved from reference TRBV7-8 and TRBJ1-5, is GAGVSQSPRYKVAKRGQDVALRCDPISGHVSLFWYQQALGQGPEFLTYFQNEAQLDKSGLPSDRFFAERPEGSVSTLKIQRTQQEDSAVYLCASSPRAVEDQPQHFGDGTRLSIL.

This chain connects TRBV7-9 to TRBJ1-1, with D possibly matching TRBD1 (6 bases). Trimming pared 10 bases from V and 4 bases from J, leaving 13 bases between. CDR1 and CDR2 from the germline V gene are SEHNR and FQNEAQ (reference sequence). There are 12 residues in the CDR3. CDR3 nucleotides: TGTGCCACCCGAGGGGGTATCACTGAAGCTTTCTTT. Amino acids: CATRGGITEAFF.